These 18 T cell receptor beta chains originate from one sample sequenced in a study of blood T cell repertoires in COVID-19. Profiled with immunoSEQ multiplex PCR; TCRdb holds only in-frame clones, not every one. The sample has approximately 180,000 clones, 90% seen once; the top ten hold around 0.53%. The material sequenced was peripheral blood. These TCRs come from a man aged 45-65 years with acute or convalescent COVID-19.

In nucleotides, the CDR3 is TGTGCCAGCAGCTTAGAGGGGCAGGTTTTCTCTGGGGCCAACGTCCTGACTTTC. Translated: CASSLEGQVFSGANVLTF. The V and J genes are TRBV7-2 and TRBJ2-6; the D gene is possibly TRBD1 (5 bases). V was pared by 1 base and J by 0 bases, with 13 bases between. CDR3 length equals 18 residues. Germline V gives CDR1 SGHTA, CDR2 FQGNSA.

The chain has TRBV11-1 and TRBJ1-6; tentatively, D is TRBD1 (5 bases). Germline CDR1 reads SGHAT; CDR2 reads FQDESV (reference sequence). V was shortened by 3 bases and J by 6 bases, with 12 bases between the two germline ends. This CDR3 spans 15 amino acids. CDR3 bases: TGTGCCAGCAGCTTGCAGTCGGGGGGTAATTCACCCCTCCACTTT. This codes for CASSLQSGGNSPLHF.

In its sample, this clone was seen a few times. The rearrangement links TRBV5-1 to TRBJ1-4; D is perhaps TRBD1 (5 bases). The germline V gene encodes CDR1 SGHRS and CDR2 YFSETQ. This CDR3 is 15 amino acids long. Trimming removed 0 bases from V and 7 bases from J, with 13 bases in between. CDR3 DNA: TGCGCCAGCAGCTTGGCCGCAGGGTCGGGTGAAAAACTGTTTTTT. It is translated as CASSLAAGSGEKLFF.

For this clone: Other DNA sequences within the sample encode an identical CDR3. This chain joins TRBV5-1 and TRBJ2-3, with D possibly matching TRBD2 (5 bases). Trimming removed 0 bases at V and 1 base at J, with 6 bases between. Germline V CDR1 and CDR2: SGHRS, YFSETQ. This CDR3 contains 14 residues. For the CDR3, the DNA is TGCGCCAGCAGCTTGGGGGGAGGCACAGATACGCAGTATTTT. Translation gives CASSLGGGTDTQYF.

This chain connects TRBV27 to TRBJ1-4, with 9 bases lining up with TRBD1. Germline V gene data show CDR1 as MNHEY and CDR2 as SMNVEV (reference sequence). The V and J ends lost 2 bases and 6 bases, in that order; junction bases with no gene match: 4. This CDR3 contains 15 residues. The CDR3 loop is CASSLTGGAYEKLFF. The CDR3 DNA is TGTGCCAGCAGTTTAACAGGGGGCGCTTATGAAAAACTGTTTTTT.

The V gene is TRBV5-1, the J gene TRBJ1-5; D might be TRBD1 (5 bases). CDR1 SGHRS and CDR2 YFSETQ come from the germline V gene. V lost 2 bases, J lost 2 bases, and 11 bases lay in between. This CDR3 is built from 15 residues. Here the CDR3 reads CASSLDPTGNQPQHF. The CDR3 nucleotides are TGCGCCAGCAGCTTAGATCCGACAGGCAATCAGCCCCAGCATTTT.

This chain uses TRBV15 with TRBJ1-4, with 8 nucleotides matching TRBD1. Germline V gives CDR1 LNHNV, CDR2 YYDKDF (reference sequence). CDR3 size: 15 residues. The J segment lost 8 bases and the V segment lost 0 bases, leaving 5 bases of the junction unmatched. The CDR3 is CATSRDRTGREKLFF. The CDR3 coding sequence is TGTGCCACCAGCAGAGATCGGACAGGGCGGGAAAAACTGTTTTTT.

The chain combines TRBV28 with TRBJ1-2, with D perhaps TRBD1 (5 bases). This CDR3 region has 14 residues. Germline V gene data show CDR1 as MDHEN and CDR2 as SYDVKM. Trimming removed 3 bases at V and 3 bases at J, with 11 bases between. CDR3 nucleotide sequence: TGTGCCAGCAGTTTGGGGCGGGGTGACTATGGCTACACCTTC. Translation: CASSLGRGDYGYTF.

V and J are TRBV6-5 and TRBJ1-2; TRBD1 agrees at 7 bases. Germline V gene lookup returns CDR1 MNHEY and CDR2 SVGAGI. The CDR3 has 15 amino acids. The V segment lost 5 bases and the J segment 4 bases; nucleotides outside the gene matches: 10. The CDR3, as DNA: TGTGCCAGCAGTAGAGACAGGGAATTAGGCTATGGCTACACCTTC. Translating gives CASSRDRELGYGYTF.

V and J are TRBV7-3 and TRBJ2-1; D is uncertain. The CDR3 has 13 residues. With 3 bases removed from V and 3 bases from J, the gap between germline ends came to 6 bases. The V gene's germline CDR1 is SGHTA and CDR2 FQGTGA. The CDR3, as DNA: TGTGCCAGCAGCTTGGCCCACTACAATGAGCAGTTCTTC. This encodes CASSLAHYNEQFF.

The gene calls are TRBV5-1 and TRBJ1-1; 7 positions agree with TRBD1. The V gene's germline CDR1 is SGHRS and CDR2 YFSETQ. CDR3 length equals 15 residues. J gave up 4 bases and V 0 bases, and 6 bases lay outside the gene matches. The CDR3 is CASSLVWAGGTEAFF. CDR3 bases: TGCGCCAGCAGCTTGGTCTGGGCAGGGGGCACTGAAGCTTTCTTT. Full variable domain (missing parts from reference TRBV5-1 and TRBJ1-1): KAGVTQTPRYLIKTRGQQVTLSCSPISGHRSVSWYQQTPGQGLQFLFEYFSETQRNKGNFPGRFSGRQFSNSRSEMNVSTLELGDSALYLCASSLVWAGGTEAFFGQGTRLTVV.

The V and J genes are TRBV29-1 and TRBJ2-2; 8 bases fit TRBD2. CDR3 length: 14 residues. CDR1 is SQVTM, CDR2 ANQGSEA, per germline. The V gene end was trimmed by 6 bases and the J gene end by 4 bases; junction bases not matched to a gene: 7. The CDR3 reads CSVARGGVTGELFF. CDR3 in DNA: TGCAGCGTCGCTCGGGGGGGAGTCACCGGGGAGCTGTTTTTT.

The J gene is TRBJ2-3, the V gene TRBV10-3, with TRBD2 identical over 7 bases. J was trimmed by 3 bases and V by 2 bases; bases with no gene match: 11. The CDR3 sequence is 17 residues long. Germline V gene sequence: CDR1 ENHRY, CDR2 SYGVKD. For the CDR3, the DNA is TGTGCCATCAGTGAGGTGAGCGGCGGGAGATTTACAGATACGCAGTATTTT. Amino acids: CAISEVSGGRFTDTQYF.

This clone was picked up one time. This chain connects TRBV10-2 to TRBJ2-7; tentatively, D is TRBD2 (6 bases). Trimming stripped 6 bases from V and 0 bases from J, with 15 bases between. The CDR3 has 15 residues. Germline V gives CDR1 WSHSY, CDR2 SAAADI. The DNA for the CDR3 is TGCGCCAGCAGCCTCAGCGCGGGACTCTCCTACGAGCAGTACTTC. Translation: CASSLSAGLSYEQYF.

V and J are TRBV6-4 and TRBJ1-2; D remains unclear. Trimming took off 3 bases at V and 0 bases at J, with 11 bases between the two ends. The germline CDR1 and CDR2 sequences are MRHNA and SNTAGT. The CDR3 consists of 15 residues. This CDR3 is CASSEVTDPNYGYTF. For the CDR3, the DNA is TGTGCCAGCAGTGAAGTCACAGACCCTAACTATGGCTACACCTTC.

J is TRBJ1-1 and V is TRBV18; D unresolved. V was cut by 0 bases and J by 6 bases, with 5 bases left in between. There are 12 residues in the CDR3. The germline V gene has CDR1 KGHSH and CDR2 LQKENI. CDR3 amino acids: CASSPPQAEAFF. CDR3 DNA: TGTGCCAGCTCACCACCGCAGGCTGAAGCTTTCTTT.

This chain joins TRBV28 and TRBJ1-1; the D gene is possibly TRBD1 (5 bases). Trimming removed 3 bases at V and 5 bases at J, with 10 bases between. The CDR3 runs to 13 residues. CDR1 is MDHEN, CDR2 SYDVKM, per germline. The CDR3: CASSFGGKTEAFF. The DNA of the CDR3 is TGTGCCAGCAGTTTTGGGGGGAAAACTGAAGCTTTCTTT.

This chain links TRBV2 with TRBJ2-5, with 10 positions matching TRBD2. The CDR3 is made up of 16 amino acids. Trimming at V came to 6 bases and at J to 4 bases, leaving 11 bases not matched to a gene. CDR1 and CDR2 (germline): SNHLY, FYNNEI. The CDR3 spells CASSKALAGVGETQYF. The CDR3 coding sequence is TGTGCCAGCAGCAAAGCGCTAGCGGGGGTGGGAGAGACCCAGTACTTC. Full variable domain (missing parts from reference TRBV2 and TRBJ2-5): EPEVTQTPSHQVTQMGQEVILRCVPISNHLYFYWYRQILGQKVEFLVSFYNNEISEKSEIFDDQFSVERPDGSNFTLKIRSTKLEDSAMYFCASSKALAGVGETQYFGPGTRLLVL.